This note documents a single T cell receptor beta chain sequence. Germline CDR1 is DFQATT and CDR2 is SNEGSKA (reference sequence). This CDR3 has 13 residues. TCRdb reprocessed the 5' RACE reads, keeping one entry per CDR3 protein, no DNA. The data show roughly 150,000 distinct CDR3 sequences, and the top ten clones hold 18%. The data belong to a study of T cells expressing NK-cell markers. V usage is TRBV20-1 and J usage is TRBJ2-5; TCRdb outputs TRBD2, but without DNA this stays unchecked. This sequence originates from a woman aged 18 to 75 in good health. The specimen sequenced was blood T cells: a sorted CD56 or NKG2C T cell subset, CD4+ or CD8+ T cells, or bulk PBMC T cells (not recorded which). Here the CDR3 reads CSVHGTSEETQYF.